This passage covers 9 T cell receptor beta chains from one sample sequenced in a study of T cells after yellow fever vaccination. One entry per CDR3 protein results from TCRdb running MiXCR on the 5' RACE reads. The sample contains about 220,000 distinct CDR3 sequences, 3% to 3.5% of which appear only once. This material consisted of CD4+ T cells sorted from PBMCs, taken 10 days after the yellow fever booster vaccination. The source is a man younger than 30 who received the YFV17D yellow fever vaccine.

In this sample, this clonotype turned up many times. V gene TRBV20-1 combines with J gene TRBJ2-7; TRBD2 matches at 7 bases. V lost 3 bases and J lost 0; bases outside the gene matches: 5. The CDR3 spans 14 residues. Per the germline V gene, CDR1 is DFQATT and CDR2 is SNEGSKA (reference sequence). Here the CDR3 DNA reads TGCAGTGCTAGTGGGGGGGATTCCTCCTACGAGCAGTACGTC. Translation: CSASGGDSSYEQYV.

This clonotype came up many times. The chain recombines TRBV6-5 with TRBJ1-4, with D unclear. Trimming shortened V by 0 bases and J by 6 bases, and 11 bases separated the two germline ends. This CDR3 contains 15 residues. CDR1 is MNHEY and CDR2 is SVGAGI in the germline V gene. For the CDR3, the DNA is TGTGCCAGCAGTTACTCCGGCAGTCCCTATGAAAAACTGTTTTTT. Translating gives CASSYSGSPYEKLFF.

This clonotype was observed at least ten times. This chain links TRBV29-1 with TRBJ1-1; TRBD1 aligns across 12 bases. J gave up 2 bases and V 4 bases, and 5 bases lay outside the gene matches. The germline gives CDR1 SQVTM, CDR2 ANQGSEA. The CDR3 totals 15 residues. The CDR3 is CSVGGTGGGNTEAFF. CDR3 bases: TGCAGCGTTGGGGGGACAGGGGGCGGAAACACTGAAGCTTTCTTT.

The gene calls are TRBV29-1 and TRBJ1-1, with a tentative D call TRBD1 (5 bases). The germline CDR1 and CDR2 sequences are SQVTM and ANQGSEA. Trimming shortened V by 2 bases and J by 6 bases, and 19 bases separated the two germline ends. This CDR3 comprises 15 residues. The DNA for the CDR3 is TGCAGCGTTGAAAATTCGGGGACTTGGGACCCTGAAGCTTTCTTT. Its protein product is CSVENSGTWDPEAFF. The entire variable domain, with the rest obtained from reference TRBV29-1 and TRBJ1-1, is as follows: SAVISQKPSRDICQRGTSLTIQCQVDSQVTMMFWYRQQPGQSLTLIATANQGSEATYESGFVIDKFPISRPNLTFSTLTVSNMSPEDSSIYLCSVENSGTWDPEAFFGQGTRLTVV.

The rearrangement joins TRBV9 to TRBJ1-1, with TRBD1 matching 7 bases. The germline gives CDR1 SGDLS, CDR2 YYNGEE. CDR3 length equals 16 residues. Trimming removed 3 bases from V and 0 bases from J; junction bases left unmatched: 8. This CDR3 reads CASSARSGGLNTEAFF. CDR3 DNA: TGTGCCAGCAGCGCCCGCTCAGGGGGTTTGAACACTGAAGCTTTCTTT.

Ten or more counts support this clonotype. The chain is built from TRBV30 and TRBJ2-3; the match to TRBD2 covers 8 bases. The CDR3 has 13 amino acids. V gave up 0 bases and J gave up 7 bases; unmatched junction bases: 3. Germline V gives CDR1 GTSNPN, CDR2 SVGIG (reference sequence). The CDR3 spells CAWSVGGAYTQYF. CDR3 nucleotide sequence: TGTGCCTGGAGTGTCGGGGGGGCGTATACGCAGTATTTT. The full variable domain, rest sourced from reference TRBV30 and TRBJ2-3, is SQTIHQWPATLVQPVGSPLSLECTVEGTSNPNLYWYRQAAGRGLQLLFYSVGIGQISSEVPQNLSASRPQDRQFILSSKKLLLSDSGFYLCAWSVGGAYTQYFGPGTRLTVL.

This clonotype occurred a few times. The chain combines TRBV25-1 with TRBJ1-5; D remains unclear. Germline V lookup: CDR1 MGHDK, CDR2 SYGVNS. The CDR3 consists of 14 residues. V was pared by 1 base and J by 5 bases, with 9 bases between. CDR3 amino acids: CASSELQTDQPQHF. CDR3 nucleotide sequence: TGTGCCAGCAGTGAATTACAAACAGATCAGCCCCAGCATTTT.

In this sample, this clonotype turned up a few times. The CDR3 loop reads CSARIRYEQYF. CDR3 nucleotide sequence: TGCAGTGCCCGGATACGCTACGAGCAGTACTTC. The chain recombines TRBV20-1 with TRBJ2-7; D not certain. The germline V gene encodes CDR1 DFQATT and CDR2 SNEGSKA (reference sequence). CDR3 size: 11 residues. The V and J ends lost 6 bases and 3 bases respectively, with 9 bases between them.

This clonotype was counted at least ten times. V usage is TRBV24-1 and J usage is TRBJ2-2, with TRBD1 as a possible D gene (6 bases). In germline, CDR1 is KGHDR, CDR2 SFDVKD. Trimming cost V 4 bases and J 0 bases, with 11 bases left between them. CDR3 size: 16 residues. CDR3 protein: CATSDSGTPNTGELFF. CDR3 nucleotides: TGTGCCACCAGTGACTCCGGGACACCGAACACCGGGGAGCTGTTTTTT.